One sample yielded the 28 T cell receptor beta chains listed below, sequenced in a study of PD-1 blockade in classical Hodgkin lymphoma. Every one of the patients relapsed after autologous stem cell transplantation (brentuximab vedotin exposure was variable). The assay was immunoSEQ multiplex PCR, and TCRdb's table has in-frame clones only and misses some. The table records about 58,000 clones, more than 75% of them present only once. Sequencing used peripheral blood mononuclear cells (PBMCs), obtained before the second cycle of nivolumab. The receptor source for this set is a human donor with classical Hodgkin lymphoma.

This CDR3 is CASSLDPGDAGELFF. The DNA of the CDR3 is TGCGCCAGCAGCTTGGATCCAGGGGACGCCGGGGAGCTGTTTTTT. V usage is TRBV5-1 and J usage is TRBJ2-2; TRBD1 is a possible D gene (6 bases). V gave up 0 bases and J gave up 6 bases, with 12 bases separating them. This CDR3 is built from 15 residues. In germline, CDR1 is SGHRS, CDR2 YFSETQ. Based on the CDR3 plus reference TRBV5-1 and TRBJ2-2, the full variable domain is KAGVTQTPRYLIKTRGQQVTLSCSPISGHRSVSWYQQTPGQGLQFLFEYFSETQRNKGNFPGRFSGRQFSNSRSEMNVSTLELGDSALYLCASSLDPGDAGELFFGEGSRLTVL.

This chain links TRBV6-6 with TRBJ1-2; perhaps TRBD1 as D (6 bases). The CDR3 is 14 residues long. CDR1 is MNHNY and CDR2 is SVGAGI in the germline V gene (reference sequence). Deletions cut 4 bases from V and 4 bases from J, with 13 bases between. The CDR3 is CASSSTGGPYGYTF. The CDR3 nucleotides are TGTGCCAGCAGTTCGACGGGGGGCCCCTATGGCTACACCTTC.

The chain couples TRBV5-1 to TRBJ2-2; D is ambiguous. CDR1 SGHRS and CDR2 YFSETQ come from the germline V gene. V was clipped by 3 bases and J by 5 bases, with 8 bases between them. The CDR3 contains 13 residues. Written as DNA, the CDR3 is TGCGCCAGCAGCTCCCCCGGTACCGGGGAGCTGTTTTTT. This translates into CASSSPGTGELFF.

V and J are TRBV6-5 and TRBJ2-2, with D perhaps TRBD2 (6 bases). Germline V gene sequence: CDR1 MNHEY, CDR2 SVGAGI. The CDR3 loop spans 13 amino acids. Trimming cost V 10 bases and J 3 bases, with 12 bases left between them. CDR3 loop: CATSRGYTGELFF. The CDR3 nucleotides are TGTGCCACCTCGCGGGGATACACCGGGGAGCTGTTTTTT.

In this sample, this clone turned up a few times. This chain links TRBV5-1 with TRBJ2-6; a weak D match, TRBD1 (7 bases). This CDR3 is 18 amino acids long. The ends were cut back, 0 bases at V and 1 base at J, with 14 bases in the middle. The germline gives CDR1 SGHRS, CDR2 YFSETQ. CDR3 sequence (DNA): TGCGCCAGCAGCTTGGGACAGGGAGGCTGGTCTGGGGCCAACGTCCTGACTTTC. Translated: CASSLGQGGWSGANVLTF.

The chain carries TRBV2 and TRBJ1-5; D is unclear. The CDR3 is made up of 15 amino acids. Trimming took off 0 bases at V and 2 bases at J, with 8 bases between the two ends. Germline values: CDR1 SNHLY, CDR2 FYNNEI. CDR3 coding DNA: TGTGCCAGCAGTGAAGCAGGGAGGGGCAATCAGCCCCAGCATTTT. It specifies CASSEAGRGNQPQHF.

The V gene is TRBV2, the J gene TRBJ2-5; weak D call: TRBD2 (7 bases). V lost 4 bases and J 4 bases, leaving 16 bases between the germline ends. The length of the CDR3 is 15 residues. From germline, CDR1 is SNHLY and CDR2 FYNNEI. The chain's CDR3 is CASSGLSRGRETQYF. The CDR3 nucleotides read TGTGCCAGCAGTGGCTTGTCGCGGGGGCGAGAGACCCAGTACTTC.

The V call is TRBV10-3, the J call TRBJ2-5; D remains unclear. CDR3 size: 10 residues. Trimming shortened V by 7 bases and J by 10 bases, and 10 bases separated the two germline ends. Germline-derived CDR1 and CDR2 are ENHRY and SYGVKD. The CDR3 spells CAITPGYQYF. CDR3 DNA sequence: TGTGCCATCACTCCGGGTTACCAGTACTTC.

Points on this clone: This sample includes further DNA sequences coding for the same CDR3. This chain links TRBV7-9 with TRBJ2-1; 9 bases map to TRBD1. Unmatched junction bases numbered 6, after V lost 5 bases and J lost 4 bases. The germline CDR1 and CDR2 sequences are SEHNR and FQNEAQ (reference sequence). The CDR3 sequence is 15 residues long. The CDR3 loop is CASSPWTGDYNEQFF. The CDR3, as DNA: TGTGCCAGCAGCCCATGGACAGGGGATTACAATGAGCAGTTCTTC.

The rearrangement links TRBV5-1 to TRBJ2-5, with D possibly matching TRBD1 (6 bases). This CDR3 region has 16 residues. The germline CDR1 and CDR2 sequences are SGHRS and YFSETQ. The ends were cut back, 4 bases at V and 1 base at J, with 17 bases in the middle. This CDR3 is CASSPRDTRTQETQYF. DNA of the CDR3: TGCGCCAGCAGCCCACGGGACACAAGAACCCAAGAGACCCAGTACTTC.

CDR3 coding DNA: TGCGCCAGCAGCTTGGGGACAGGCAACTATGGCTACACCTTC. Amino acids: CASSLGTGNYGYTF. The J gene is TRBJ1-2, the V gene TRBV5-1; 7 nucleotides line up with TRBD1. Germline trimming cut 0 bases from V and 2 bases from J; bases unmatched to any gene: 1. The CDR3 spans 14 residues. Germline V gene data show CDR1 as SGHRS and CDR2 as YFSETQ.

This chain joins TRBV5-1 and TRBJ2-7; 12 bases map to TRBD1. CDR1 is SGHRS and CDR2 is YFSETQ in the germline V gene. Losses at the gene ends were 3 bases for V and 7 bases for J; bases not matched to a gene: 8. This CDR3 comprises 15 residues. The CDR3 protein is CASSSTGTGGQEQYF. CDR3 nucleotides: TGCGCCAGCAGCTCTACCGGGACAGGGGGCCAAGAGCAGTACTTC.

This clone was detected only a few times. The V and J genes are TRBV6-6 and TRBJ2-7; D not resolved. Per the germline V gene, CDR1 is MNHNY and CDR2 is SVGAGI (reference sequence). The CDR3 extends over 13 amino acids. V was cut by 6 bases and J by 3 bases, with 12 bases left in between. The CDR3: CASSATGYYEQYF. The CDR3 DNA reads TGTGCCAGCAGCGCGACGGGCTACTACGAGCAGTACTTC.

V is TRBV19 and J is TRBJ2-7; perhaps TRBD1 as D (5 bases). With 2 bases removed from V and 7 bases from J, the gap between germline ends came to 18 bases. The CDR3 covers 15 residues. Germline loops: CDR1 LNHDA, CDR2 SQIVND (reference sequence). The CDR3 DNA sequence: TGTGCCAGTAGTATAATTGGTCAGGGAACTTGGGAGCAGTACTTC. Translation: CASSIIGQGTWEQYF.

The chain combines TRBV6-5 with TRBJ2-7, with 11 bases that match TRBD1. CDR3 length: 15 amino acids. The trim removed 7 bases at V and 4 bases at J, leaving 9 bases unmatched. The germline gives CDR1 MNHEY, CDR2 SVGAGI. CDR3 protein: CASTTLGTGGYEQYF. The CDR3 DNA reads TGTGCCAGCACCACCCTTGGGACAGGGGGGTACGAGCAGTACTTC.

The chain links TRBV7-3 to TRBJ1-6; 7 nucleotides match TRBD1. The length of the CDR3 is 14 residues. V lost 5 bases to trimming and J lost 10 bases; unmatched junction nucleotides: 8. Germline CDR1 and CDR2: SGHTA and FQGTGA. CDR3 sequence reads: CASSHGTAGSPLHF. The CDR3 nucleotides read TGTGCCAGCAGCCACGGGACAGCGGGGTCACCCCTCCACTTT.

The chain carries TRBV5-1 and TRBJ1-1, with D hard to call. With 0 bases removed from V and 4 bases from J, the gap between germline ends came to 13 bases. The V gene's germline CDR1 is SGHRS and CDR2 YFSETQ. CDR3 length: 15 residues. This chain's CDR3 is CASSLVVGLTTEAFF. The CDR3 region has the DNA TGCGCCAGCAGCTTGGTCGTAGGGTTGACCACTGAAGCTTTCTTT.

CDR3 region: CASRSGIFSGNTIYF. CDR3 nucleotides: TGTGCCAGCAGGAGCGGGATATTCTCTGGAAACACCATATATTTT. The J gene is TRBJ1-3, the V gene TRBV2; D ambiguous. The V end was cut by 6 bases, the J end by 0 bases, with 12 bases between. The CDR3 sequence is 15 residues long. CDR1 is SNHLY, CDR2 FYNNEI, per germline.

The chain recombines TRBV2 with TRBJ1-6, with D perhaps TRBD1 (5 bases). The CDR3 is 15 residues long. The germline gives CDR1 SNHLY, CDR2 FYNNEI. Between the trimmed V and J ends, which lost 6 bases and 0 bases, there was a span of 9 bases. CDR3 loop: CASRVDSSYNSPLHF. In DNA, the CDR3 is TGTGCCAGCAGGGTCGACAGCTCCTATAATTCACCCCTCCACTTT.

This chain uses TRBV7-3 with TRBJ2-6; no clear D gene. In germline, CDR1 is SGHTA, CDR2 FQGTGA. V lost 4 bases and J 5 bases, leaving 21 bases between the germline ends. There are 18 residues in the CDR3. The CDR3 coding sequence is TGTGCCAGCAGCTGTCGGCCACGCTTACAAAGTCGGGCCAACGTCCTGACTTTC. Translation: CASSCRPRLQSRANVLTF.

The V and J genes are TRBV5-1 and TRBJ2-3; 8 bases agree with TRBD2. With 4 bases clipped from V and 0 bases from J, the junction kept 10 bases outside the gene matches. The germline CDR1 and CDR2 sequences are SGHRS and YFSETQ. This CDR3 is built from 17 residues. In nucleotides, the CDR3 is TGCGCCAGCAGCCCCCCGGCAGCGGGGGTTAGCACAGATACGCAGTATTTT. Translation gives CASSPPAAGVSTDTQYF. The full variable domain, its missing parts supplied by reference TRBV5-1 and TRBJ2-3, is KAGVTQTPRYLIKTRGQQVTLSCSPISGHRSVSWYQQTPGQGLQFLFEYFSETQRNKGNFPGRFSGRQFSNSRSEMNVSTLELGDSALYLCASSPPAAGVSTDTQYFGPGTRLTVL.

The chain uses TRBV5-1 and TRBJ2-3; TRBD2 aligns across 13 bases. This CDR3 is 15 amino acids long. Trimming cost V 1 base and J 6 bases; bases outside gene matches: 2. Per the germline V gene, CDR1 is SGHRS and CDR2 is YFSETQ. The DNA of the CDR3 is TGCGCCAGCAGCTTGTCGGGACTAGCGGGGGATACGCAGTATTTT. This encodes CASSLSGLAGDTQYF. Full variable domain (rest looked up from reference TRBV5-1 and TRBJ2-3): KAGVTQTPRYLIKTRGQQVTLSCSPISGHRSVSWYQQTPGQGLQFLFEYFSETQRNKGNFPGRFSGRQFSNSRSEMNVSTLELGDSALYLCASSLSGLAGDTQYFGPGTRLTVL.

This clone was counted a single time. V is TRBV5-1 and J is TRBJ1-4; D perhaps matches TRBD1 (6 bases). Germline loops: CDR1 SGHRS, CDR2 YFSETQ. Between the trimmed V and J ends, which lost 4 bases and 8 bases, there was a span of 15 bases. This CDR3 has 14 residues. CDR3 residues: CASSATGHGEKLFF. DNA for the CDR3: TGCGCCAGCAGCGCGACAGGACACGGGGAAAAACTGTTTTTT.

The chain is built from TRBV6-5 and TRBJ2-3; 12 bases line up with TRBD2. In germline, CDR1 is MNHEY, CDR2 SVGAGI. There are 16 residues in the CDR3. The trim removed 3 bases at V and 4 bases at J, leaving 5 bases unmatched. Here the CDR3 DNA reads TGTGCCAGCAGTTATTCTAGCGGGGGGGCCGCAGATACGCAGTATTTT. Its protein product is CASSYSSGGAADTQYF.

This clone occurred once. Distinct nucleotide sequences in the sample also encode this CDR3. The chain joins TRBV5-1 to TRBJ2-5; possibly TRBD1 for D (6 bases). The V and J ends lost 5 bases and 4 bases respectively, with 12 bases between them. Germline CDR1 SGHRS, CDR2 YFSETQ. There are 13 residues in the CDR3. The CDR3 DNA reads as TGCGCCAGCAGTTTACAGGGCGGAGAGACCCAGTACTTC. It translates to CASSLQGGETQYF.

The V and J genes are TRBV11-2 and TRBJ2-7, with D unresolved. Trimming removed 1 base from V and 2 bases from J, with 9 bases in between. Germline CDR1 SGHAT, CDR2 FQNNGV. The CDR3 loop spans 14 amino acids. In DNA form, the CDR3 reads TGTGCCAGCAGCTTAGTCGGAGAAACCTACGAGCAGTACTTC. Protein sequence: CASSLVGETYEQYF.

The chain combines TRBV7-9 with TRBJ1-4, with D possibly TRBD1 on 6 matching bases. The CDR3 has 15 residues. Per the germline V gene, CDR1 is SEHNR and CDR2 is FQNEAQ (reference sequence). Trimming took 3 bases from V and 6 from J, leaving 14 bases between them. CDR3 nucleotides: TGTGCCAGCAGCTTGAAAGAGGGGGGGTATGAAAAACTGTTTTTT. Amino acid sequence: CASSLKEGGYEKLFF.

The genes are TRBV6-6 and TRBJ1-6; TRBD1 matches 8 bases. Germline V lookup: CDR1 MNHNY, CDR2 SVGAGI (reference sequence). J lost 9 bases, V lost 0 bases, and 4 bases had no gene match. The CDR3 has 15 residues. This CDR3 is CASSYSGQGISPLHF. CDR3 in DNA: TGTGCCAGCAGTTACTCAGGACAGGGTATTTCACCCCTCCACTTT.